The clone carrying this T cell receptor beta chain was counted a few times. Its cognate antigen is unknown. The entry originates in a study of vaccination and CD4 T cells after COVID-19. Cultured CD4+ T-cell DNA underwent Oncomine TCR Beta short-read sequencing. TCRdb passed the PCR reads through MiXCR, listing each CDR3 protein once. The sample holds roughly 8,400 distinct CDR3 sequences, roughly 60% seen once. Treatment of the sample: roughly ten-day PBMC culture with coronavirus spike peptide pools or control peptides (ViraFEST assay). Trimming removed 7 bases at V and 3 bases at J, with 7 bases between. CDR3 length equals 11 residues. Germline V CDR1 and CDR2: DFQATT, SNEGSKA (reference sequence).

The specimen was cultured CD4+ T cells from blood, collected after SARS-CoV-2 vaccination. This TCR came from a human donor with COVID-19. V is TRBV20-1 and J is TRBJ1-3; the D is unclear. As DNA, the CDR3 is TGCAGTGTTCCAGATGGAAACACCATATATTTT. This sequence encodes CSVPDGNTIYF.